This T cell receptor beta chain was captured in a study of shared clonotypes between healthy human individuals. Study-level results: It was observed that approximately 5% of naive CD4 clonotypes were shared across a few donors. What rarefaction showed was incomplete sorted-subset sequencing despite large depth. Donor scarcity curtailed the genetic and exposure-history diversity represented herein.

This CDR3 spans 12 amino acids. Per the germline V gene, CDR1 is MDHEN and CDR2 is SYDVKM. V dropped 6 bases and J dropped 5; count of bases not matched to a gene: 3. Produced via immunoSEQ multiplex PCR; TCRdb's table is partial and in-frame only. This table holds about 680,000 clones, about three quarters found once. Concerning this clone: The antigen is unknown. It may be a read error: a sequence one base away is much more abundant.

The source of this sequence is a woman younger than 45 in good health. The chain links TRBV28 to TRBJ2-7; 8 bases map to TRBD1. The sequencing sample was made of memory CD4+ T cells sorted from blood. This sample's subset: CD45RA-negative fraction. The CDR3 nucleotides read TGTGCCAGCAGCCAGACAGGGGACGAGCAGTACTTC. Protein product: CASSQTGDEQYF. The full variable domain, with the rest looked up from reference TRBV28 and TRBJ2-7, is DVKVTQSSRYLVKRTGEKVFLECVQDMDHENMFWYRQDPGLGLRLIYFSYDVKMKEKGDIPEGYSVSREKKERFSLILESASTNQTSMYLCASSQTGDEQYFGPGTRLTVT.